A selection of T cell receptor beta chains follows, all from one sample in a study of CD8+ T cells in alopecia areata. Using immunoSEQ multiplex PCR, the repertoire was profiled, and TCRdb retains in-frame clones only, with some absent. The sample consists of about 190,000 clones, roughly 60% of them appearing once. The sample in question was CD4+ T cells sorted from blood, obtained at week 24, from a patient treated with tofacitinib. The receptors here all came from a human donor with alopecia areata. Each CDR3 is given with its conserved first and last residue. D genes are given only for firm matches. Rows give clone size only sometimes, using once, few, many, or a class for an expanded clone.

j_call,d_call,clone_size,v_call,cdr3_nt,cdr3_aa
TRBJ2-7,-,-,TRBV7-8,TGTGCCAGCAGTCTACAGGGCGGTGGCTCCTACGAGCAGTACTTC,CASSLQGGGSYEQYF
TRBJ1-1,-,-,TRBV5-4,TGTGCCAGCAGCTTTAGGGATGGGAACACTGAAGCTTTCTTT,CASSFRDGNTEAFF
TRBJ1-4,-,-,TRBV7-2,TGTGCCAGCAGCTTGGAAACAGCGGGGGAAAAACTGTTTTTT,CASSLETAGEKLFF
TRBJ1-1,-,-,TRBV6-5,TGTGCCAGCAGTTGGTCCAGCCAGAACACTGAAGCTTTCTTT,CASSWSSQNTEAFF
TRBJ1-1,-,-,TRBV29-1,TGCAGCGGCCGGGGTTTGAACACTGAAGCTTTCTTT,CSGRGLNTEAFF
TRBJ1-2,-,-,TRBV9,TGTGCCAGCAGCGTAGATCCGGAGGGCCGATCCGCAGGCTACACCTTC,CASSVDPEGRSAGYTF
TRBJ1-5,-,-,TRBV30,TGTGCCTGGAGTTCGGGGATGGGCAATCAGCCCCAGCATTTT,CAWSSGMGNQPQHF
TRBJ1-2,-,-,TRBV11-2,TGTGCCAGCAGCCCCAAAAGGCAGGGCCCCACTGCCTTC,CASSPKRQGPTAF
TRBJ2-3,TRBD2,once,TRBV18,TGTGCCAGCTCGAATGAGCGGGGGAGCACAGATACGCAGTATTTT,CASSNERGSTDTQYF
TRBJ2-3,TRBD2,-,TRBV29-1,TGCAGCGTCGCGACTAGCGGGTTTTTTTATACGCAGTATTTT,CSVATSGFFYTQYF
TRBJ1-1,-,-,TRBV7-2,TGTGCCAGCAGCTTAGTAGGGGGTGGGGACACTGAAGCTTTCTTT,CASSLVGGGDTEAFF
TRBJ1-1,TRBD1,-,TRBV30,TGTGCCTGGAGTACCAGACAGGGGGGAGCTTTCTTT,CAWSTRQGGAFF
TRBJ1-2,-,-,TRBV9,TGTGCCAGCAGCGTAGAGAGGGATGGCTACACCTTC,CASSVERDGYTF
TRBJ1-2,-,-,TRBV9,TGTGCCAGCAGCGTAGAGGCAGGGTTACACGGCTATGGCTACACCTTC,CASSVEAGLHGYGYTF
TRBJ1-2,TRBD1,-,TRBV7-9,TGTGCCAGCAGTCGTGGCGGGACAGGGGGAGGCTATGGCTACACCTTC,CASSRGGTGGGYGYTF
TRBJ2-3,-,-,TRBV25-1,TGTGCCAGCAGTGCACGGGACAAGTCCACAGATACGCAGTATTTT,CASSARDKSTDTQYF
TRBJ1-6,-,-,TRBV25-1,TGTGCCAGCAGTGCACTTTCCGGGACGGTGAATTCACCCCTCCACTTT,CASSALSGTVNSPLHF
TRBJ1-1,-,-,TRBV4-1,TGCGCCAGCAGCCAAGACTCTCCGAGGGAAGCTTTCTTT,CASSQDSPREAFF
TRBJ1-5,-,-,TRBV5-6,TGTGCCAGCAGCTTGACGGGGGCGCGGCAGCCCCAGCATTTT,CASSLTGARQPQHF
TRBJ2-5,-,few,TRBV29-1,TGCAGCGTTGCGTCTGCGGCAGAGACCCAGTACTTC,CSVASAAETQYF
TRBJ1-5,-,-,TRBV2,TGTGCCAGCAGTGAATCAACGGCGGGAAATCAGCCCCAGCATTTT,CASSESTAGNQPQHF
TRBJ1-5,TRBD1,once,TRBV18,TGTGCCAGCTCATCGGGACAGGGGAGCAATCAGCCCCAGCATTTT,CASSSGQGSNQPQHF
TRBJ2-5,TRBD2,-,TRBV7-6,TGTGCCAGCAGCTTAGGGACTAGGATCCGAGAGACCCAGTACTTC,CASSLGTRIRETQYF
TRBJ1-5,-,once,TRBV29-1,TGCAGCGTTGAACAGGGTGGCAATCAGCCCCAGCATTTT,CSVEQGGNQPQHF
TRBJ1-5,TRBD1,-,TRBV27,TGTGCCAGCAGTCCCATGGGACAGGGGCTCAATCAGCCCCAGCATTTT,CASSPMGQGLNQPQHF
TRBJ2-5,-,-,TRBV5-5,TGTGCCAGCAGCTTGGTTGGGGAGACCCAGTACTTC,CASSLVGETQYF
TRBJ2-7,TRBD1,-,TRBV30,TGTGCCTGGAGTGTACGGCAGGGGGCTGGCGAGCAGTACTTC,CAWSVRQGAGEQYF
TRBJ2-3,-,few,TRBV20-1,TGCAGTGCTATGGTCGATACGCAGTATTTT,CSAMVDTQYF
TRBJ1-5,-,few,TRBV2,TGTGCCAGCAGTGAACCCGGAGAGAATCAGCCCCAGCATTTT,CASSEPGENQPQHF
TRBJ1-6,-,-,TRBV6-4,TGTGCCACCGCTCCCGAGGGGGGTTCACCCCTCCACTTT,CATAPEGGSPLHF
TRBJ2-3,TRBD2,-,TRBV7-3,TGTGCCAGCAGCTTAACCCTTAGCGGGAGCACAGATACGCAGTATTTT,CASSLTLSGSTDTQYF
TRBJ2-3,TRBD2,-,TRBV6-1,TGTGCCAGCAGTGAAGCGCGTGGGAGCGGGACGCGCACAGATACGCAGTATTTT,CASSEARGSGTRTDTQYF
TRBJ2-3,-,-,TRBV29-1,TGCAGCGCCCTAGGAGACACAGATACGCAGTATTTT,CSALGDTDTQYF
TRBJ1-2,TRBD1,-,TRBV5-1,TGCGCCAGCAGCTCGACAGGGAGGGATGGCTACACCTTC,CASSSTGRDGYTF
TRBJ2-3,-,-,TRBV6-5,TGTGCCAGCAACAAAGGGACGGCATACACAGATACGCAGTATTTT,CASNKGTAYTDTQYF
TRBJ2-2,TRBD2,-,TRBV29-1,TGCAGCGCTCGCGGGGGGCGGAACACCGGGGAGCTGTTTTTT,CSARGGRNTGELFF
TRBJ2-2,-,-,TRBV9,TGTGCCAGCAGCGTAGTAGTGAACACCGGGGAGCTGTTTTTT,CASSVVVNTGELFF
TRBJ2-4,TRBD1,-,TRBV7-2,TGTGCCAGCAGAACGGACAGGGGTATCGAAAACATTCAGTACTTC,CASRTDRGIENIQYF
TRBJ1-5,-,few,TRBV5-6,TGTGCCAGCAGCTTGGACAGAGACCAGCCCCAGCATTTT,CASSLDRDQPQHF
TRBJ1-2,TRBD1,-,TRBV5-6,TGTGCCAGCAACAAAGGACAGGGATACGGCTACACCTTC,CASNKGQGYGYTF
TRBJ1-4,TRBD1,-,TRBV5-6,TGTGCCAGCAGCCGGTTGGATTTGGACAGGGCGAGGAATGAAAAACTGTTTTTT,CASSRLDLDRARNEKLFF
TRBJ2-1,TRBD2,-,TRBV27,TGTGCCAGCAGTCATCGACTAGCGGGGGACAATGAGCAGTTCTTC,CASSHRLAGDNEQFF
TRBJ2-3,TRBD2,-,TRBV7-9,TGTGCCAGCACCCGTAGCGGGGGGATTGGAGATACGCAGTATTTT,CASTRSGGIGDTQYF
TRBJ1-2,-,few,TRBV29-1,TGCAGCGTTGGACCCGCCAGGGCGTATGGCTACACCTTC,CSVGPARAYGYTF
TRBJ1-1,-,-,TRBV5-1,TGCGCCAGCAGCTTGGGTGGGGGCGCGGACACTGAAGCTTTCTTT,CASSLGGGADTEAFF
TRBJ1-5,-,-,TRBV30,TGTGCCTGGAGTCAGGATAGCAATCAGCCCCAGCATTTT,CAWSQDSNQPQHF
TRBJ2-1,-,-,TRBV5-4,TGTGCCAGCAGCTCTGGATCTGCTAGGTCCTACAATGAGCAGTTCTTC,CASSSGSARSYNEQFF
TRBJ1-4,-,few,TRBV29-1,TGCAGCGTTGAGGTCGGGAAACTGTTTTTT,CSVEVGKLFF